The clone carrying this T cell receptor (beta chain) was counted a few times. Its antigen is unidentified. UMIs and sample barcodes were carried by the TCR alpha and TCR beta cDNA libraries that 5'RACE produced using constant-segment primers. TCRdb re-analysed the 5' RACE reads in MiXCR, keeping a single row per CDR3 protein. The sample records about 110,000 distinct CDR3 sequences, 20% to 25% being singletons. The data were taken from a study of T-cell memory formation after mild COVID-19. Study as a whole: Clusters of TCRs were largely donor specific. The study's findings and limits: Some clones that responded were present in memory (sampled pre-infection), which suggests cross-reactive memory joined. Researchers report contracting CD4+ clones mostly in CM and EM, with CD8+ clones in EMRA.

CDR1 and CDR2 from the germline V gene are SGDLS and YYNGEE. Trimming pared 0 bases from V and 9 bases from J, leaving 4 bases between. The CDR3 contains 11 residues. V usage is TRBV9 and J usage is TRBJ2-1; D not certain. Sequencing was performed on PBMCs or a T cell subset sorted from them (not recorded which). The sequence was collected from a man between 18 and 35 years old who had mild COVID-19 (a few samples of this study predate the infection). Cell type and time point are not known. The CDR3 sequence is CASSVGAEQFF. In DNA, the CDR3 is TGTGCCAGCAGCGTAGGAGCTGAGCAGTTCTTC.